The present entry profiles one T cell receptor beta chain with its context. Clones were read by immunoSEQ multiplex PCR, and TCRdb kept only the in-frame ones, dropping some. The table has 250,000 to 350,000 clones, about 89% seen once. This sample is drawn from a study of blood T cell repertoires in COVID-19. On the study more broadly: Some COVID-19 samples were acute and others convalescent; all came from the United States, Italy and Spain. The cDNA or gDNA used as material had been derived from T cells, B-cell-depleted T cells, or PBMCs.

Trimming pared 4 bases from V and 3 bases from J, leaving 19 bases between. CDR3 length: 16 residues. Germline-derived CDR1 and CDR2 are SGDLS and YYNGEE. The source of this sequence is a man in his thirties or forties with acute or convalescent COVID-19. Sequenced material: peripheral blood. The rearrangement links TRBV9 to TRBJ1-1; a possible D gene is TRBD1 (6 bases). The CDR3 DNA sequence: TGTGCCAGCAGCCCAAGGAGAGGGGGTGTGGACACTGAAGCTTTCTTT. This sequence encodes CASSPRRGGVDTEAFF. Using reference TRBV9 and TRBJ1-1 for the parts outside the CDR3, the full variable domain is DSGVTQTPKHLITATGQRVTLRCSPRSGDLSVYWYQQSLDQGLQFLIQYYNGEERAKGNILERFSAQQFPDLHSELNLSSLELGDSALYFCASSPRRGGVDTEAFFGQGTRLTVV.